The sequence of this T cell receptor (beta chain) was determined in a study of T cells after yellow fever vaccination. Whole-study results and caveats: A secondary response was less intense yet reached its peak sooner, at day 5 versus 15. FACS-sorted repertoires might harbor abundant contaminating clonotypes from the bulk population. Post-booster reappearance was seen for most primary-vaccination clones (nearly 97% CD4, roughly 88% CD8).

The CDR3 runs 17 residues. Between the trimmed V and J ends, which lost 4 bases and 1 base, there was a span of 19 bases. Germline CDR1 reads SGDLS; CDR2 reads YYNGEE. TCRdb redid the calling of the 5' RACE reads with MiXCR, one entry per CDR3 protein. In the table there are 310,000 or so distinct CDR3 sequences, around 6.8% of which are singletons. As for this clonotype: What it recognizes is unknown.

The TCR sequence derives from a man aged 18 to 29 who received the YFV17D yellow fever vaccine. The V gene is TRBV9, the J gene TRBJ2-3, with D perhaps matching TRBD2 (6 bases). The source was PBMCs, collected roughly seven weeks after the first yellow fever vaccination. The CDR3 nucleotides are TGTGCCAGCAGCCCGACCCCTCTAGCGTCGGGCACAGATACGCAGTATTTT. Its protein is CASSPTPLASGTDTQYF. Full variable domain (missing parts from reference TRBV9 and TRBJ2-3): DSGVTQTPKHLITATGQRVTLRCSPRSGDLSVYWYQQSLDQGLQFLIQYYNGEERAKGNILERFSAQQFPDLHSELNLSSLELGDSALYFCASSPTPLASGTDTQYFGPGTRLTVL.